Following are 9 T cell receptor beta chains from one sample sequenced in a study of regulatory T cells in long-lasting Graves disease. For TCR beta, libraries came from iRepertoire HTBI primers and Arm-PCR of CDR3 regions. Using its own MiXCR run on the multiplex PCR reads, TCRdb lists one record per CDR3 protein. The data show approximately 690,000 distinct CDR3 sequences, with around 32% seen just once and around 42% held by the top ten. The sample's time point: persistent/refractory GD, antithyroid drugs over 5 years with positive TRAb. PBMC RNA was the source of the TCR library. The input for sequencing was peripheral blood mononuclear cells (PBMCs), taken when the disease was refractory, from a patient treated with antithyroid drugs. These receptors were collected from a female donor with Graves disease.

The rearrangement uses TRBV19 and TRBJ1-1; D may be TRBD1 (5 bases). CDR1 LNHDA and CDR2 SQIVND come from the germline V gene (reference sequence). V lost 5 bases, J lost 9 bases, and 13 bases lay in between. CDR3 length equals 12 residues. CDR3 loop: CASSGDSSKAFF. The CDR3 DNA is TGTGCCAGTAGTGGGGACTCGTCCAAAGCTTTCTTT. Drawing the rest from reference TRBV19 and TRBJ1-1, the complete variable domain is DGGITQSPKYLFRKEGQNVTLSCEQNLNHDAMYWYRQDPGQGLRLIYYSQIVNDFQKGDIAEGYSVSREKKESFPLTVTSAQKNPTAFYLCASSGDSSKAFFGQGTRLTVV.

The chain recombines TRBV5-1 with TRBJ1-1; D is unclear. CDR3 length equals 14 residues. Trimming took off 1 base at V and 0 bases at J, with 7 bases between the two ends. The germline V gene has CDR1 SGHRS and CDR2 YFSETQ. The CDR3 spells CASSLTVVNTEAFF. The CDR3 coding sequence is TGCGCCAGCAGCTTGACGGTGGTGAACACTGAAGCTTTCTTT.

This rearrangement joins TRBV6-1 to TRBJ2-7, with a possible D match to TRBD1 (6 bases). Germline-derived CDR1 and CDR2 are MNHNS and SASEGT. This CDR3 region has 14 residues. Trimming shortened V by 2 bases and J by 4 bases, and 12 bases separated the two germline ends. The CDR3 DNA sequence: TGTGCCAGCAGTGAAACACCAGGGGATTACGAGCAGTACTTC. It codes for CASSETPGDYEQYF.

The chain recombines TRBV20-1 with TRBJ1-5; D gene uncertain. Germline CDR1 is DFQATT and CDR2 is SNEGSKA (reference sequence). V lost 3 bases, J lost 4 bases, and 10 bases lay in between. This CDR3 is 13 amino acids long. DNA of the CDR3: TGCAGTGCTAGGGGTACAGAGAATCAGCCCCAGCATTTT. Its translation: CSARGTENQPQHF.

V is TRBV18 and J is TRBJ2-7; D gene ambiguous. V dropped 2 bases and J dropped 2 bases, with 10 bases sitting between them. The CDR3 runs 14 residues. Germline-derived CDR1 and CDR2 are KGHSH and LQKENI. In nucleotides, the CDR3 is TGTGCCAGCTCACCAGTCGACGTAACCTACGAGCAGTACTTC. Protein product: CASSPVDVTYEQYF.

The chain has TRBV12-3 or TRBV12-4 and TRBJ1-2; D call uncertain. This CDR3 has 14 amino acids. With 6 bases removed from V and 7 bases from J, the gap between germline ends came to 18 bases. The CDR3 region is CASRAGSPSGGYTF. The CDR3 DNA follows: TGTGCCAGCAGAGCCGGGAGCCCCTCCGGTGGCTACACCTTC.

The sample holds a few counts of this clonotype. The gene calls are TRBV12-3 or TRBV12-4 and TRBJ1-2; 8 positions agree with TRBD1. The CDR3 loop spans 16 amino acids. V lost 3 bases, J lost 4 bases, and 10 bases stayed unmatched. The CDR3 here is CASSLFFGTGRYGYTF. The CDR3 DNA follows: TGTGCCAGCAGTTTGTTCTTCGGGACAGGACGCTATGGCTACACCTTC.

The chain couples TRBV12-3 or TRBV12-4 to TRBJ2-7; TRBD2 matches 8 bases. V lost 4 bases and J lost 2; bases outside the gene matches: 4. CDR3 length: 14 amino acids. CDR3 nucleotide sequence: TGTGCCAGCAGTTCCGGGGGGGCGGCCTACGAGCAGTACTTC. Protein product: CASSSGGAAYEQYF.

This chain uses TRBV19 with TRBJ1-1, with 9 positions matching TRBD1. The CDR3 spans 14 residues. V shed 1 base and J 7 bases; nucleotides not matched to a gene: 4. The germline gives CDR1 LNHDA, CDR2 SQIVND (reference sequence). CDR3 sequence reads: CASSIVPGQGEAFF. The CDR3, as DNA: TGTGCCAGTAGTATAGTCCCGGGACAGGGTGAAGCTTTCTTT.